This T cell receptor (beta chain) came from a study of T cell responses to AZD1222 COVID-19 vaccine. At the level of the study: The analysis combined second doses at about 4 or about 12 weeks.

On this clone itself: The antigen is unknown.

Overall study results and limits: Increases in Spike-specific TCR breadth and depth were seen after two AZD1222 doses. Donors, mostly white British, included more females; clonal diversity was possibly underestimated. Repertoire collection took place solely once the T cell response had peaked.

The assay was immunoSEQ multiplex PCR, and TCRdb's table has in-frame clones only and misses some. The data hold 150,000 to 200,000 clones, with more than 90% observed a single time. This CDR3 comprises 11 residues. The V gene lost 3 bases and the J gene lost 10 bases, with 10 bases spanning the gap. Germline V gene lookup returns CDR1 DFQATT and CDR2 SNEGSKA (reference sequence). The clonotype originates from an adult in good health. The sequencing used peripheral blood, collected on day 0 of AZD1222 vaccination. The V gene is TRBV20-1, the J gene TRBJ2-1; no firm D call. The CDR3 DNA sequence: TGCAGTGCTAGCCGAGAGGACGAGCAGTTCTTC. Protein: CSASREDEQFF.